This T cell receptor (beta chain) was recorded in a study of T-cell reconstitution after alpha-beta-depleted transplantation in children. Unique molecular identifiers were incorporated during preparation of the TCRbeta library. TCRdb analysed the PCR reads with MiXCR anew, one entry per CDR3 protein. Altogether some 520,000 distinct CDR3 sequences are present, 32% being singletons, with the ten largest covering around 2.5%. Germline V CDR1 and CDR2: SGHRS, YFSETQ. This CDR3 spans 14 amino acids. Trimming removed 5 bases from V and 4 bases from J; junction bases left unmatched: 4. This clonotype showed up just a few times.

This rearrangement joins TRBV5-1 to TRBJ1-5; TRBD1 aligns across 9 bases. The TCR sequence derives from a human donor who donated a stem cell graft to a child with aplastic anemia. Sample: PBMCs from the stem cell graft donor, taken from the stem cell graft. The CDR3 loop reads CASRAGTGNQPQHF. As DNA, the CDR3 is TGCGCCAGCAGAGCCGGGACAGGGAATCAGCCCCAGCATTTT.